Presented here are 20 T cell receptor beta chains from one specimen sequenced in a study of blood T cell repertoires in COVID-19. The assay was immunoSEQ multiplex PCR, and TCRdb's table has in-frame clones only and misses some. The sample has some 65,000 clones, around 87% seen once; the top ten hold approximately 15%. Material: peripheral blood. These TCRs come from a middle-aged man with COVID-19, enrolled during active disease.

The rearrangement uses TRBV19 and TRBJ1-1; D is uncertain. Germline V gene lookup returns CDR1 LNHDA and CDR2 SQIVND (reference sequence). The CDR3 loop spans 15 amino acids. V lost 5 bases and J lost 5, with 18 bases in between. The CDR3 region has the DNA TGTGCCAGTAGTCCTAGGATTGGCCGTGGTACTGAAGCTTTCTTT. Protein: CASSPRIGRGTEAFF.

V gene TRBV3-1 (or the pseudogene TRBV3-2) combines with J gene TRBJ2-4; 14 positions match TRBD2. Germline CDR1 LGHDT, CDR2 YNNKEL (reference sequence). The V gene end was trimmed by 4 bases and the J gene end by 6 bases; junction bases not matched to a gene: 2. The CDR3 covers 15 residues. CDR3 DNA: TGTGCCAGCAGCCCAGGGACTAGCGGGGGAAACATTCAGTACTTC. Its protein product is CASSPGTSGGNIQYF.

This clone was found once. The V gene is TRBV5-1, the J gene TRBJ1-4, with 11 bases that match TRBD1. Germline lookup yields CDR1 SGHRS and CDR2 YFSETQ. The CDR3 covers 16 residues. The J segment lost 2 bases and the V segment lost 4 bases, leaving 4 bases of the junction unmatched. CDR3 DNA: TGCGCCAGCAGCCTAGGACAGGGGGCTACTAATGAAAAACTGTTTTTT. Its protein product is CASSLGQGATNEKLFF.

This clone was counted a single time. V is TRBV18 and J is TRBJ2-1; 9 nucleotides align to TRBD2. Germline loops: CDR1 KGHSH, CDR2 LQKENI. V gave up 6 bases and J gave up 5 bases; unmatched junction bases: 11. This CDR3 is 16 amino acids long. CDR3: CASSPPGTSFNNEQFF. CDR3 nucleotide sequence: TGTGCCAGCTCTCCCCCCGGGACTAGCTTCAACAATGAGCAGTTCTTC.

As DNA, the CDR3 is TGTGCCAGCTCACCACCGGGGGCCGGGGACACTGAAGCTTTCTTT. It encodes CASSPPGAGDTEAFF. The V and J genes are TRBV18 and TRBJ1-1, with D possibly TRBD1 on 6 matching bases. With 0 bases removed from V and 3 bases from J, the gap between germline ends came to 11 bases. CDR3 length equals 15 residues. Germline V CDR1 and CDR2: KGHSH, LQKENI. Drawing the rest from reference TRBV18 and TRBJ1-1, the complete variable domain is NAGVMQNPRHLVRRRGQEARLRCSPMKGHSHVYWYRQLPEEGLKFMVYLQKENIIDESGMPKERFSAEFPKEGPSILRIQQVVRGDSAAYFCASSPPGAGDTEAFFGQGTRLTVV.

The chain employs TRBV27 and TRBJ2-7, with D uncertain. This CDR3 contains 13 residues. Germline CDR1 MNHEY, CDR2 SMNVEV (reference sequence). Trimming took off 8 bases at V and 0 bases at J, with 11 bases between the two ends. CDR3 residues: CASRSPVSYEQYF. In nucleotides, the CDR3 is TGTGCCAGCCGCAGTCCAGTCTCCTACGAGCAGTACTTC.

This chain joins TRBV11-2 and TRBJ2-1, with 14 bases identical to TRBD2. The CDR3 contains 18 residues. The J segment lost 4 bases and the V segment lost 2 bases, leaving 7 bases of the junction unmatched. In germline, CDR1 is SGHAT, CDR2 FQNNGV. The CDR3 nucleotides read TGTGCCAGCAGCTTAACCCGGACTAGCGGGGGGCAATACAATGAGCAGTTCTTC. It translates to CASSLTRTSGGQYNEQFF.

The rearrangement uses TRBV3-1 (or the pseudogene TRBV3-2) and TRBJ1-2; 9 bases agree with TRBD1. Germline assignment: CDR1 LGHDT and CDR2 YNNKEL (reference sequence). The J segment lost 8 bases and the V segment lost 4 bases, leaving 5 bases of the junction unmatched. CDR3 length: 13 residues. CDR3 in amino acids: CASSRGTGQGYTF. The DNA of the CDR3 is TGTGCCAGCAGCCGCGGGACAGGGCAGGGCTACACCTTC.

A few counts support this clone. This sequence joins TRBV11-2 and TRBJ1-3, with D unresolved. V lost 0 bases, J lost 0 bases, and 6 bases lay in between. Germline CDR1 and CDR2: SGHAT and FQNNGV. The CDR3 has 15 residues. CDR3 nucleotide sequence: TGTGCCAGCAGCTTAGAGCGGAGCTCTGGAAACACCATATATTTT. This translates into CASSLERSSGNTIYF.

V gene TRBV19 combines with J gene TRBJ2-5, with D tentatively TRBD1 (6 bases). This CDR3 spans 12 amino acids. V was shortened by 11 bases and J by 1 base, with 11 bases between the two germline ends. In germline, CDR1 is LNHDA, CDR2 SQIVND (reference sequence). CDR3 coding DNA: TGTGCCCTTGGGGGCTCCCAAGAGACCCAGTACTTC. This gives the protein CALGGSQETQYF. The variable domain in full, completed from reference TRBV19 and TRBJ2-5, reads DGGITQSPKYLFRKEGQNVTLSCEQNLNHDAMYWYRQDPGQGLRLIYYSQIVNDFQKGDIAEGYSVSREKKESFPLTVTSAQKNPTAFYLCALGGSQETQYFGPGTRLLVL.

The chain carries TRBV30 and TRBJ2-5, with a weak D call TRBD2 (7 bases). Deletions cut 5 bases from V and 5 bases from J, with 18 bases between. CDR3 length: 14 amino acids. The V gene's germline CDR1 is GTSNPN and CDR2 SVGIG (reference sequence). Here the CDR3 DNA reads TGTGCCTGGGGGGGGCGGGGGAGTGGGGAGACCCAGTACTTC. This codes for CAWGGRGSGETQYF.

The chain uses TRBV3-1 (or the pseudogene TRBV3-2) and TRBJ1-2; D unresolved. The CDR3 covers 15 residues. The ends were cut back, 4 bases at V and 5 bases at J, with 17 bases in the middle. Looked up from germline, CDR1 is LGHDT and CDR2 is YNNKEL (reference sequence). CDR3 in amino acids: CASSPDSGFSYGYTF. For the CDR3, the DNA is TGTGCCAGCAGCCCGGATTCGGGTTTTTCTTATGGCTACACCTTC.

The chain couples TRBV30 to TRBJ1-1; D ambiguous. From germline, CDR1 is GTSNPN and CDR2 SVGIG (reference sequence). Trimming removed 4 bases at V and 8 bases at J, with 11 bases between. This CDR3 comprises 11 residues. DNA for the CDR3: TGTGCCTGGACCCTAGCAGGCGAAGCTTTCTTT. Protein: CAWTLAGEAFF.

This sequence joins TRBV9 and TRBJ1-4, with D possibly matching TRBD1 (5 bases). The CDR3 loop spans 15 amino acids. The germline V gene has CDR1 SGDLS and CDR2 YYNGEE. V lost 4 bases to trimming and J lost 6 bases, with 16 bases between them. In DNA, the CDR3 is TGTGCCAGCAGCTACAGTGGGGCTGCTGATGAAAAACTGTTTTTT. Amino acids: CASSYSGAADEKLFF. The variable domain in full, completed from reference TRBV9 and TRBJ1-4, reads DSGVTQTPKHLITATGQRVTLRCSPRSGDLSVYWYQQSLDQGLQFLIQYYNGEERAKGNILERFSAQQFPDLHSELNLSSLELGDSALYFCASSYSGAADEKLFFGSGTQLSVL.

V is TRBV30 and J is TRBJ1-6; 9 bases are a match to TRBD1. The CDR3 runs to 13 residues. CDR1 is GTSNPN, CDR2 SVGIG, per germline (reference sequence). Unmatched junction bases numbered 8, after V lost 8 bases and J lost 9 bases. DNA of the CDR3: TGTGCCACCCGGGACAGGGAGTTTTCACCCCTCCACTTT. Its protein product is CATRDREFSPLHF.

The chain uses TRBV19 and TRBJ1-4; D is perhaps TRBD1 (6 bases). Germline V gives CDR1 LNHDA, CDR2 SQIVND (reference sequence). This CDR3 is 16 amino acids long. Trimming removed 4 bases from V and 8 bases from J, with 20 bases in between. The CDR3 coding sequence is TGTGCCAGTAGTAACACCCAGGGGCCTAAAGTGGAAAAACTGTTTTTT. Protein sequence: CASSNTQGPKVEKLFF.

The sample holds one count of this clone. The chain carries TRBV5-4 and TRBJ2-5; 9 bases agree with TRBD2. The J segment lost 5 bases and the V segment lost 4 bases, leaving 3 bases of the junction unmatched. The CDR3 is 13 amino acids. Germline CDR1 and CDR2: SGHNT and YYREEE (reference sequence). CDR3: CASSPGTSETQYF. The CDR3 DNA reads TGTGCCAGCAGCCCCGGGACTAGCGAGACCCAGTACTTC.

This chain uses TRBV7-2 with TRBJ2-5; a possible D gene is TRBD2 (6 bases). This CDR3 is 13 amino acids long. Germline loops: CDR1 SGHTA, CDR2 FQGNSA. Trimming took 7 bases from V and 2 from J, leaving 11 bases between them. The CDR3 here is CASKNGGQETQYF. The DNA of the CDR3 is TGTGCCAGCAAAAACGGGGGACAAGAGACCCAGTACTTC.

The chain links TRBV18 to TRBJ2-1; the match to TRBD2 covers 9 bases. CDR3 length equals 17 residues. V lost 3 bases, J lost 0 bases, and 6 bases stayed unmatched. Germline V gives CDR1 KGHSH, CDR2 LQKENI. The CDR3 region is CASSPNLRGGSYNEQFF. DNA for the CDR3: TGTGCCAGCTCACCGAATCTGCGGGGGGGCTCCTACAATGAGCAGTTCTTC.

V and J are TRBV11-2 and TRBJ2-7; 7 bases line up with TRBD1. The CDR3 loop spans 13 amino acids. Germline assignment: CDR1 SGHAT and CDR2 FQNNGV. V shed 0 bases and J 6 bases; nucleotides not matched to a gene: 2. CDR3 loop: CASSLDAGGEQYF. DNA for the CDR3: TGTGCCAGCAGCTTAGATGCAGGGGGCGAGCAGTACTTC.